These 19 T cell receptor beta chains originate from one sample sequenced in a study of chemoradiotherapy in HPV16-positive cancers. Assay: immunoSEQ multiplex PCR; the TCRdb copy retains only in-frame clones and omits some. The sample records about 12,000 clones, roughly 89% being singletons. Source: blood, taken from a patient who underwent chemoradiotherapy. The source is a human donor with HPV-associated anogenital cancer.

The rearrangement uses TRBV29-1 and TRBJ2-2; D might be TRBD1 (5 bases). The V end was cut by 6 bases, the J end by 7 bases, with 9 bases between. The germline CDR1 and CDR2 sequences are SQVTM and ANQGSEA. CDR3 length: 11 amino acids. CDR3 bases: TGCAGCGTACAGGAGCTCGGGGAGCTGTTTTTT. Translation gives CSVQELGELFF.

This clone was observed once. V is TRBV4-2 and J is TRBJ2-3; no reliable D call. CDR3 length equals 16 residues. Germline V gene lookup returns CDR1 LGHNA and CDR2 YNFKEQ. V was trimmed by 1 base and J by 1 base, leaving 12 bases between them. The CDR3 DNA reads as TGTGCCAGCAGCCAAGGGCGGTCTGGGGGCACAGATACGCAGTATTTT. This codes for CASSQGRSGGTDTQYF.

The chain recombines TRBV9 with TRBJ1-1; 10 bases are shared with TRBD1. Germline CDR1 reads SGDLS; CDR2 reads YYNGEE. Trimming removed 4 bases from V and 2 bases from J; junction bases left unmatched: 8. The CDR3 covers 16 residues. The CDR3 nucleotides read TGTGCCAGCAGCCCAGCGGACAGGGGGATTAACACTGAAGCTTTCTTT. Protein: CASSPADRGINTEAFF.

The CDR3 DNA follows: TGTGCCAGCAGTTACTTTGGAGGGCGGTACGCTGAAGCTTTCTTT. Amino acids: CASSYFGGRYAEAFF. V and J are TRBV6-5 and TRBJ1-1, with D unclear. The length of the CDR3 is 15 residues. V was clipped by 1 base and J by 6 bases, with 15 bases between them. Germline V gene data show CDR1 as MNHEY and CDR2 as SVGAGI.

The chain couples TRBV5-6 to TRBJ1-2; 11 bases line up with TRBD1. Trimming at V came to 5 bases and at J to 14 bases, leaving 8 bases not matched to a gene. Germline CDR1 SGHDT, CDR2 YYEEEE. The CDR3 runs 12 residues. As DNA, the CDR3 is TGTGCCAGCAGAAGGACAGGGGGCTTTGGTACCTTC. This translates into CASRRTGGFGTF.

V usage is TRBV5-1 and J usage is TRBJ2-1; 11 positions match TRBD2. Looked up from germline, CDR1 is SGHRS and CDR2 is YFSETQ. J was trimmed by 7 bases and V by 4 bases; bases with no gene match: 7. The length of the CDR3 is 15 residues. DNA of the CDR3: TGCGCCAGCAGCGCCTTAGCGGGGGGGGAGAATGAGCAGTTCTTC. It encodes CASSALAGGENEQFF.

The chain recombines TRBV7-3 with TRBJ2-5; D uncertain. This CDR3 region has 14 residues. Trimming stripped 5 bases from V and 1 base from J, with 11 bases between. Germline V gene lookup returns CDR1 SGHTA and CDR2 FQGTGA. The CDR3 sequence: CASSPGPLQETQYF. CDR3 DNA: TGTGCCAGCAGCCCCGGCCCGCTCCAAGAGACCCAGTACTTC.

Only a few counts were recorded for this clone. The chain joins TRBV7-9 to TRBJ2-7; 8 nucleotides match TRBD2. J lost 4 bases, V lost 5 bases, and 10 bases had no gene match. The CDR3 loop spans 15 amino acids. The germline V gene has CDR1 SEHNR and CDR2 FQNEAQ (reference sequence). The CDR3 here is CASSRDRRGVYEQYF. The CDR3 coding sequence is TGTGCCAGCAGCCGAGACAGGCGGGGGGTATACGAGCAGTACTTC.

V is TRBV5-5 and J is TRBJ2-2; 9 positions agree with TRBD2. Germline V CDR1 and CDR2: SGHKS, YYEKEE (reference sequence). The junction had 5 bases not matched to a gene; V was cut back by 5 bases and J by 0 bases. The CDR3 consists of 16 residues. The CDR3 nucleotides read TGTGCCAGCAGTGCCGGGACTAGCCCGAACACCGGGGAGCTGTTTTTT. It codes for CASSAGTSPNTGELFF.

This sequence joins TRBV6-1 and TRBJ2-5; D might be TRBD1 or TRBD2, each matching 5 bases. CDR1 is MNHNS, CDR2 SASEGT, per germline. This CDR3 spans 15 amino acids. With 4 bases removed from V and 3 bases from J, the gap between germline ends came to 15 bases. For the CDR3, the DNA is TGTGCCAGCAGTGGAAGCAAGGGGCGGGAAGAGACCCAGTACTTC. This sequence encodes CASSGSKGREETQYF.

This chain uses TRBV27 with TRBJ2-7; 9 bases agree with TRBD1. The CDR3 consists of 15 residues. Germline V gene data show CDR1 as MNHEY and CDR2 as SMNVEV (reference sequence). J lost 1 base, V lost 2 bases, and 3 bases had no gene match. The CDR3: CASSLLGQGSYEQYF. The DNA of the CDR3 is TGTGCCAGCAGTTTACTGGGACAGGGTTCCTACGAGCAGTACTTC.

The chain is built from TRBV19 and TRBJ1-5; D call uncertain. Germline lookup yields CDR1 LNHDA and CDR2 SQIVND (reference sequence). V was clipped by 5 bases and J by 3 bases, with 8 bases between them. The CDR3 totals 13 residues. CDR3 residues: CASSPFNNQPQHF. The CDR3 DNA reads TGTGCCAGTAGTCCCTTTAACAATCAGCCCCAGCATTTT.

The chain joins TRBV5-5 to TRBJ1-5; TRBD1 is a possible D gene (6 bases). The CDR3 length is 16 residues. Germline V gives CDR1 SGHKS, CDR2 YYEKEE (reference sequence). The germline V and J ends were trimmed by 0 bases and 7 bases, with 17 bases remaining between them. CDR3 loop: CASSLASGRGGQPQHF. The CDR3 nucleotides are TGTGCCAGCAGCTTGGCATCGGGCAGGGGAGGACAGCCCCAGCATTTT. Complete variable domain (other parts from reference TRBV5-5 and TRBJ1-5): DAGVTQSPTHLIKTRGQQVTLRCSPISGHKSVSWYQQVLGQGPQFIFQYYEKEERGRGNFPDRFSARQFPNYSSELNVNALLLGDSALYLCASSLASGRGGQPQHFGDGTRLSIL.

The gene calls are TRBV4-3 and TRBJ1-2; no reliable D call. V was shortened by 0 bases and J by 6 bases, with 20 bases between the two germline ends. The CDR3 extends over 17 amino acids. The germline V gene has CDR1 LGHNA and CDR2 YSLEER. In DNA form, the CDR3 reads TGCGCCAGCAGCCAAGATCCCCCGGTTGTGGGATGGGATGGCTACACCTTC. Translated, it gives CASSQDPPVVGWDGYTF.

The chain employs TRBV27 and TRBJ2-3; D may be TRBD2 (7 bases). The germline V gene encodes CDR1 MNHEY and CDR2 SMNVEV (reference sequence). Between the trimmed V and J ends, which lost 6 bases and 4 bases, there was a span of 17 bases. This CDR3 is built from 15 residues. This CDR3 is CASRMGGRSPDTQYF. The CDR3 DNA reads TGTGCCAGCAGGATGGGGGGGCGCTCCCCAGATACGCAGTATTTT.

The V and J genes are TRBV2 and TRBJ2-3; D is possibly TRBD2 (6 bases). The V end lost 4 bases, the J end lost 3 bases, and 14 bases lay between the germline ends. Germline V CDR1 and CDR2: SNHLY, FYNNEI. This CDR3 spans 15 amino acids. The CDR3, as DNA: TGTGCCAGCAGTGCCGGGACGGGAGTAACAGATACGCAGTATTTT. Translating gives CASSAGTGVTDTQYF.

The chain joins TRBV5-1 to TRBJ2-5; D may be TRBD1 (6 bases). Germline CDR1 SGHRS, CDR2 YFSETQ. The V end lost 3 bases, the J end lost 5 bases, and 14 bases lay between the germline ends. This CDR3 is built from 14 residues. CDR3 sequence: CASSSLQGRETQYF. CDR3 in DNA: TGCGCCAGCAGCTCACTACAGGGTAGGGAGACCCAGTACTTC.

The rearrangement joins TRBV27 to TRBJ2-7; TRBD2 agrees at 10 bases. This CDR3 spans 14 amino acids. Germline loops: CDR1 MNHEY, CDR2 SMNVEV (reference sequence). Germline trimming cut 5 bases from V and 3 bases from J; bases unmatched to any gene: 4. The CDR3, as DNA: TGTGCCAGCAGTCCTAGACTAGCGGGCTACGAGCAGTACTTC. Protein sequence: CASSPRLAGYEQYF.

This clone was detected a few times. The J gene is TRBJ1-2, the V gene TRBV7-2; possibly TRBD1 for D (6 bases). CDR3 length: 13 residues. Trimming pared 1 base from V and 7 bases from J, leaving 10 bases between. Germline V gene sequence: CDR1 SGHTA, CDR2 FQGNSA. CDR3 nucleotides: TGTGCCAGCAGCTTAGTCAGGGGCCCTGGCTACACCTTC. Its protein product is CASSLVRGPGYTF.